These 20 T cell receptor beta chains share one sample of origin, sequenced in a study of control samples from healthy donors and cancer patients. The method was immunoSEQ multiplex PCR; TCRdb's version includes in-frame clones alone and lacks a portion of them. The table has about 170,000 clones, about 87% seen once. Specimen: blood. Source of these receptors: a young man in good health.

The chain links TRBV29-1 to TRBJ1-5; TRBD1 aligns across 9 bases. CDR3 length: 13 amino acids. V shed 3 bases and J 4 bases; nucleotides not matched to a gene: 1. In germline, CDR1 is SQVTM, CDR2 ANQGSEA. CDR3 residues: CSVETGGNQPQHF. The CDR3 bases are TGCAGCGTTGAGACAGGGGGGAATCAGCCCCAGCATTTT.

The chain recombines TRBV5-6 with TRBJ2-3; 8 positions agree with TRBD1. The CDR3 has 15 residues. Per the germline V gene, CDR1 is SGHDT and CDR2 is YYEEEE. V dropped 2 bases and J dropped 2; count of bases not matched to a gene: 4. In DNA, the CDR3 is TGTGCCAGCAGCTTTATGGACAGGGACACAGATACGCAGTATTTT. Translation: CASSFMDRDTDTQYF.

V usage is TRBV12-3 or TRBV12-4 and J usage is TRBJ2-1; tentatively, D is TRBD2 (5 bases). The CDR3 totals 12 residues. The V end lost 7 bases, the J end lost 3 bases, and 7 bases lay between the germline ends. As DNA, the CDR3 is TGTGCCAGCACCGACTACTACAATGAGCAGTTCTTC. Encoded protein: CASTDYYNEQFF.

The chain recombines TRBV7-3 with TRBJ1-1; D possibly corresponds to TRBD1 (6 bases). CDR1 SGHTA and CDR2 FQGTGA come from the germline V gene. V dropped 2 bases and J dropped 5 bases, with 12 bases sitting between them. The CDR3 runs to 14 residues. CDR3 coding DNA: TGTGCCAGCAGCTTAGACAGAGGACAGACTGAAGCTTTCTTT. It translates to CASSLDRGQTEAFF.

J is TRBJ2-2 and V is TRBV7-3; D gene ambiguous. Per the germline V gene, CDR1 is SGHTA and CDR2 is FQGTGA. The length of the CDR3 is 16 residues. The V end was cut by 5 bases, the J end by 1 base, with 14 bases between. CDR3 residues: CASSLDRPRNTGELFF. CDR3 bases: TGTGCCAGCAGCCTCGATAGGCCGCGGAACACCGGGGAGCTGTTTTTT.

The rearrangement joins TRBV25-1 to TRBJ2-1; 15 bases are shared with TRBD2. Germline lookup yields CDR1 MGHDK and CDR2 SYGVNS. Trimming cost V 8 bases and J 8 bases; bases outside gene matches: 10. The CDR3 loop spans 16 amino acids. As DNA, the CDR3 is TGTGCCAGCGCAGCCGGGACTAGCGGGAGGAGGGATGAGCAGTTCTTC. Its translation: CASAAGTSGRRDEQFF.

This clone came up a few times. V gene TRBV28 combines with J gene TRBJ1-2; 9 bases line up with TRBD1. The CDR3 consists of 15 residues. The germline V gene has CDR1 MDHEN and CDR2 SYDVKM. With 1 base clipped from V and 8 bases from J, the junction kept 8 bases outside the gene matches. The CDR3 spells CASSLSGTGTDGYTF. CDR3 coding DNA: TGTGCCAGCAGTTTATCCGGGACAGGGACAGACGGCTACACCTTC.

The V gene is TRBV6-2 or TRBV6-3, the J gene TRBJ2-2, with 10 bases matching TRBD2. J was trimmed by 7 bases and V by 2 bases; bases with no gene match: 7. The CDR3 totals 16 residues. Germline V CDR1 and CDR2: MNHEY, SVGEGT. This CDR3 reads CASSYPLAGAGGELFF. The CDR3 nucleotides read TGTGCCAGCAGTTACCCGCTAGCGGGAGCCGGCGGGGAGCTGTTTTTT.

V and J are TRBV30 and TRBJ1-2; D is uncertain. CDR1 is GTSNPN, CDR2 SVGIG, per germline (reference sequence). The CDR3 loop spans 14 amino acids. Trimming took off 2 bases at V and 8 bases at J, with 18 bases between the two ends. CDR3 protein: CAWSRGVGRGGYTF. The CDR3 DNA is TGTGCCTGGAGTCGCGGTGTAGGGCGTGGGGGCTACACCTTC.

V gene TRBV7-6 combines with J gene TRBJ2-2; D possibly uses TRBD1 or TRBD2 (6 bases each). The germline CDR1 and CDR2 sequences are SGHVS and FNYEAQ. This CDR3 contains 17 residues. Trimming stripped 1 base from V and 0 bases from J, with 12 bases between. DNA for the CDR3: TGTGCCAGCAGCTTAGTAGGGGGGATCGCGAACACCGGGGAGCTGTTTTTT. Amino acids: CASSLVGGIANTGELFF.

CDR3: CASSLGSREGGYTF. In DNA, the CDR3 is TGTGCCAGCAGCTTAGGCTCCAGGGAGGGCGGCTACACCTTC. The chain recombines TRBV7-2 with TRBJ1-2, with a possible D match to TRBD1 (5 bases). Germline CDR1 and CDR2: SGHTA and FQGNSA. The V gene lost 1 base and the J gene lost 8 bases, with 14 bases spanning the gap. CDR3 length: 14 residues.

CDR3 DNA sequence: TGTGCCAGCAGTGAGGTCTACCATGCCTTAGCCTATGGCTACACCTTC. Translated: CASSEVYHALAYGYTF. The chain employs TRBV6-1 and TRBJ1-2; no firm D call. CDR3 length: 16 amino acids. Trimming removed 3 bases from V and 4 bases from J, with 18 bases in between. Germline V gene data show CDR1 as MNHNS and CDR2 as SASEGT.

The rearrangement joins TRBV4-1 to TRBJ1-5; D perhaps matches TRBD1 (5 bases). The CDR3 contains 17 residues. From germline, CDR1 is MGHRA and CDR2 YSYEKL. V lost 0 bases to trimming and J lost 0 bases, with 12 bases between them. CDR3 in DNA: TGCGCCAGCAGCCAAGAGACAGCAAGGAATAGCAATCAGCCCCAGCATTTT. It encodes CASSQETARNSNQPQHF.

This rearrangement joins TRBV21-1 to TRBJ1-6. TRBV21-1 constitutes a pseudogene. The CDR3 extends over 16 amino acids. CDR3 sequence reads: CASSSPRDPANSPLHF. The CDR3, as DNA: TGTGCCAGCAGCTCCCCCCGGGACCCAGCGAATTCACCCCTCCACTTT.

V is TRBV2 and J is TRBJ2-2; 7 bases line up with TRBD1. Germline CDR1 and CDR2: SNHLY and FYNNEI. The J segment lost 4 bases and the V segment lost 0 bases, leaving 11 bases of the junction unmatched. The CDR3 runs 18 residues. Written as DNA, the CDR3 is TGTGCCAGCAGTGAAGCACGACAGGGCGGTTTCGGCACCGGGGAGCTGTTTTTT. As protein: CASSEARQGGFGTGELFF. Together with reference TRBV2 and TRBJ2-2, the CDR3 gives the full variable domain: EPEVTQTPSHQVTQMGQEVILRCVPISNHLYFYWYRQILGQKVEFLVSFYNNEISEKSEIFDDQFSVERPDGSNFTLKIRSTKLEDSAMYFCASSEARQGGFGTGELFFGEGSRLTVL.

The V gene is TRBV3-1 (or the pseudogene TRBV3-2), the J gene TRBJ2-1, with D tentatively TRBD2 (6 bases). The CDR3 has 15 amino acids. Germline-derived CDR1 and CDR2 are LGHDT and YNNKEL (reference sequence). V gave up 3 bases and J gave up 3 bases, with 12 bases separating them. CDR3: CASSQLTSLYNEQFF. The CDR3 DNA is TGTGCCAGCAGCCAGTTAACTAGCCTCTACAATGAGCAGTTCTTC.

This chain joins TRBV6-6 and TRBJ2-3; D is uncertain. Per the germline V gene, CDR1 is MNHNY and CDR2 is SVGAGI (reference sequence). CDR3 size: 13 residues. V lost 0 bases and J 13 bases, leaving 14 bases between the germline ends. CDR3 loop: CASSYSNSPGEYF. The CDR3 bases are TGTGCCAGCAGTTACTCGAACTCTCCCGGAGAGTATTTT.

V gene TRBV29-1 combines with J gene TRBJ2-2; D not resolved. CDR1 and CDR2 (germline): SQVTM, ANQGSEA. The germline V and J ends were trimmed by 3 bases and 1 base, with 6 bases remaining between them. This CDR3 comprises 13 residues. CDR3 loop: CSVEDQNTGELFF. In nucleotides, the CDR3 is TGCAGCGTTGAGGATCAGAACACCGGGGAGCTGTTTTTT.

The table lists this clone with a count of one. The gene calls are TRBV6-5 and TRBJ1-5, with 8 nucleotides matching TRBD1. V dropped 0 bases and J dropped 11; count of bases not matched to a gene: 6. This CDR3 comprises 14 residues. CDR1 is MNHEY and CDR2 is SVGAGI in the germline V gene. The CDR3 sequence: CASSYSGQGAAQHF. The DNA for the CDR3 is TGTGCCAGCAGTTACTCGGGGCAGGGGGCGGCCCAGCATTTT.

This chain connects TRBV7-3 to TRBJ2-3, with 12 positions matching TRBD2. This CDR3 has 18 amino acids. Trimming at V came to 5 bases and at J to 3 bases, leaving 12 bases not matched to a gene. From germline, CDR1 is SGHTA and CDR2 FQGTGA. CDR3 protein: CASSRRPLTSGGTDTQYF. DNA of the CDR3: TGTGCCAGCAGCCGAAGGCCCCTTACTAGCGGGGGGACAGATACGCAGTATTTT. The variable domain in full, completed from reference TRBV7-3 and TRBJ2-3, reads GAGVSQTPSNKVTEKGKYVELRCDPISGHTALYWYRQSLGQGPEFLIYFQGTGAADDSGLPNDRFFAVRPEGSVSTLKIQRTERGDSAVYLCASSRRPLTSGGTDTQYFGPGTRLTVL.